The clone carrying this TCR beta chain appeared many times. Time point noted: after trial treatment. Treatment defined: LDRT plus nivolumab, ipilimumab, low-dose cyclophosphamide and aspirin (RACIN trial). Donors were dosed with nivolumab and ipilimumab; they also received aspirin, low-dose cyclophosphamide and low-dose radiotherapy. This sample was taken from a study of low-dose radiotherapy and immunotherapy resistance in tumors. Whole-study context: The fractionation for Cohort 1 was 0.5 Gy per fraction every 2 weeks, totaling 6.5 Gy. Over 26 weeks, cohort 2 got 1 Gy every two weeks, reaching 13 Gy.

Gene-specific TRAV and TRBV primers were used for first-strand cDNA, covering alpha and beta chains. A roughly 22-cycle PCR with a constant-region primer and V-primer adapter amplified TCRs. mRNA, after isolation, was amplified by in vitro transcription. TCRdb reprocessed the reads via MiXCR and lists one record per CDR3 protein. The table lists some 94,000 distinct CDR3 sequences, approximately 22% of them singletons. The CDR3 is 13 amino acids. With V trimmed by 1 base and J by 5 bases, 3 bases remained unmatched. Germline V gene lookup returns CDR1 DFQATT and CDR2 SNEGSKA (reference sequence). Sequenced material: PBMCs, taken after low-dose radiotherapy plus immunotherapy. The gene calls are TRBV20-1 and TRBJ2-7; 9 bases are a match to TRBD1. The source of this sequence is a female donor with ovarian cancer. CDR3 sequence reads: CSARGTGDNEQYF. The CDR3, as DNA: TGCAGTGCTAGAGGGACAGGGGACAACGAGCAGTACTTC.